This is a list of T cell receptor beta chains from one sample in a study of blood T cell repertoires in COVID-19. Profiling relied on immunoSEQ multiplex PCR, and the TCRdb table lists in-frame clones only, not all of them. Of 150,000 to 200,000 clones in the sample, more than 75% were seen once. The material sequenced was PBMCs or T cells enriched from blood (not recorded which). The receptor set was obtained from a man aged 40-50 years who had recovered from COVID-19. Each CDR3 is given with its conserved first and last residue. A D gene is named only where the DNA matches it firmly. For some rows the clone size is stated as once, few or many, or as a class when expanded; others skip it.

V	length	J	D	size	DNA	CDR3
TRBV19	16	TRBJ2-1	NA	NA	TGTGCCAGTAGTATAGACCTATCCACTAGCTACGATGAGCAGTTCTTC	CASSIDLSTSYDEQFF
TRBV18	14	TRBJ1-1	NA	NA	TGTGCCAGCTCAGACAGAGATTTGAACACTGAAGCTTTCTTT	CASSDRDLNTEAFF
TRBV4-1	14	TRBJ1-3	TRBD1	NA	TGCGCCAGCAGCCAGGGGACAGACGGAAACACCATATATTTT	CASSQGTDGNTIYF
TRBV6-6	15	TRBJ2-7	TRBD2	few	TGTGCCAGCAGTTCCTCTAGCGGGGGGGCCTACGAGCAGTACTTC	CASSSSSGGAYEQYF
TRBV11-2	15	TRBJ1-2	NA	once	TGTGCCAGCAGCCCCCTGAGGGGAGGTAACTATGGCTACACCTTC	CASSPLRGGNYGYTF
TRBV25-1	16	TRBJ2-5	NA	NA	TGTGCCAGCAGCACTCTAGGAGGGAGAGAGAGAGAGACCCAGTACTTC	CASSTLGGRERETQYF
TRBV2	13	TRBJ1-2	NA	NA	TGTGCCAGCAGTGCCCAGGCCCCCTATGGCTACACCTTC	CASSAQAPYGYTF
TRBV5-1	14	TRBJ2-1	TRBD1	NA	TGCGCCAGCAGATCGGGACAGTTTTACAATGAGCAGTTCTTC	CASRSGQFYNEQFF
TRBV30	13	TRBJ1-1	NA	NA	TGTGCCTGGAGTCTGGGGCCCGGGGGTCAAGCTTTCTTT	CAWSLGPGGQAFF
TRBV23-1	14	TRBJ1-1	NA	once	TGCGCCAGCGGGCAGCGCCCTAGAGGGACTGAAGCTTTCTTT	CASGQRPRGTEAFF